The present entry profiles one T cell receptor (beta chain) with its context. Its antigen is still unknown. No per-base quality is available; no much larger clone lies one base away. These data belong to a study of T cell responses to AZD1222 COVID-19 vaccine (dated by TCRdb to the early 2020s). For context, the study as a whole: AZD1222 recipients with second doses at about 4 weeks or about 12 weeks were pooled, because spike-specific TCR depth and breadth did not differ between schedules. TCR sequencing was performed for some 250 trial participants, of whom around 200 were given two doses of AZD1222 and roughly 25 were given two doses of MenACWY control vaccine. Trial participants were enrolled by age into 18-55, 56-69 and 70-plus year subgroups, with around 150, 28 and 57 TCR-sequenced participants respectively. Results and caveats for the whole study, not just this receptor: Vaccine-associated CD4 TCRs spanned the whole spike protein, with dominant responses in regions 160-218 and 743-854. Most participants were white British and females outnumbered males, and the authors suggested that clonal diversity may have been underestimated. Conclusions about previously exposed vaccinees are limited, since just five or six AZD1222 recipients were seropositive for SARS-CoV-2 at baseline. Epitopes outside the regions mutated in the B.1.351 and B.1.1.7 variants were reportedly recognized by nearly half of the unique spike-specific TCRs. Because no day 14 peak-response samples were available, the repertoires could be characterized only after the peak T cell response. In the small 56-69-year group, the increase in depth fell short of significance, most likely because of low power. Spike-specific TCR breadth and depth rose significantly after two AZD1222 doses compared with day 0 and with MenACWY recipients.

The V end loses 4 bases and the J end loses 0 bases, and a stretch of 6 bases separates them. The CDR3 contains 13 residues, cysteine and phenylalanine counted. The DNA shown is the 39-base CDR3, in frame from base 1. Taken from the germline V gene, the CDR1 and CDR2 loops are LGHNA and YSLEER. The time point label for this specimen denotes: baseline before first vaccination. The vaccinee samples were drawn from two UK trials, COV001 and COV002, one of which was a single-blind randomized controlled phase 2/3 trial testing AZD1222 (ChAdOx1 nCoV-19) in healthy adults. Trial participant PBMC samples were collected at day 0 and day 28 after the second dose for TCRbeta chain sequencing. The CDR3 regions of human TCRbeta chains were analyzed by immunosequencing. The source study handled its data this way. TCRs in the repertoires were compared against a reference library of SARS-CoV-2-specific TCRs that had been generated with the MIRA antigen-specificity platform. Breadth was defined as the fraction of unique TCRs that were SARS-CoV-2-associated, and depth was defined as the fraction of total T cells that were SARS-CoV-2-associated. Each spike-specific TCR was assigned to its reactive spike region and to a CD4 or CD8 class using the MIRA data. Log10-transformed breadth and depth values were compared by one-way ANOVA with Sidak's multiple comparisons tests. Not all clones reach the TCRdb copy of this immuneACCESS table, which keeps in-frame sequences only. Checked studies attribute under half of the gap to unresolved V genes and leave the rest unexplained. V and J calls and clone size follow that table, whereas D and trimming were derived from the DNA. Within this sample are some 97,000 clones, with roughly nine tenths of them counted one time only. Around 2% of the sample rests with the top ten.

The receptor was isolated from an adult in good health. The sequence joins TRBV4-3 to TRBJ1-1; the D gene assignment is ambiguous. This specimen was peripheral blood, taken on day 0 of AZD1222 vaccination. The CDR3 region has the sequence CASSPYMNTEAFF. The DNA sequence follows: TGCGCCAGCAGCCCCTATATGAACACTGAAGCTTTCTTT.